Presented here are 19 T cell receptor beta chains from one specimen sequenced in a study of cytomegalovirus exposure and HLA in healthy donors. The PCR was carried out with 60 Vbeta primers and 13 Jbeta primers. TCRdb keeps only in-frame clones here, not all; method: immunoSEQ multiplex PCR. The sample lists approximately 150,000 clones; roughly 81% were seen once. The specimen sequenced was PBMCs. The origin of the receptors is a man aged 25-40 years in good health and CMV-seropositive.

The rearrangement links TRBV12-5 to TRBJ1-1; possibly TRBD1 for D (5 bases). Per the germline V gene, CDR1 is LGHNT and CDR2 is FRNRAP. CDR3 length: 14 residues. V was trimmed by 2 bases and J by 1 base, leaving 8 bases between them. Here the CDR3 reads CASGLFGGNTEAFF. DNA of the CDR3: TGTGCTAGTGGTTTGTTCGGGGGGAACACTGAAGCTTTCTTT.

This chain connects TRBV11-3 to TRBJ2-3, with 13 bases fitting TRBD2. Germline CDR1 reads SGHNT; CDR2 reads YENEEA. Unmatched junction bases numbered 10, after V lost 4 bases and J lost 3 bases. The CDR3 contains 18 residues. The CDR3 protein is CASSSPGTSGDLTDTQYF. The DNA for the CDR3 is TGTGCCAGCAGCTCCCCCGGGACTAGCGGGGATTTGACAGATACGCAGTATTTT.

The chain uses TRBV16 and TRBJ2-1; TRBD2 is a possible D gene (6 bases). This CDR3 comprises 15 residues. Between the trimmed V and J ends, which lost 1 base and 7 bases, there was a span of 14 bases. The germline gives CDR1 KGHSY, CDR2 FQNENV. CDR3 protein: CASSQLSEGRNEQFF. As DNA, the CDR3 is TGTGCCAGCAGCCAATTATCGGAGGGGAGGAATGAGCAGTTCTTC.

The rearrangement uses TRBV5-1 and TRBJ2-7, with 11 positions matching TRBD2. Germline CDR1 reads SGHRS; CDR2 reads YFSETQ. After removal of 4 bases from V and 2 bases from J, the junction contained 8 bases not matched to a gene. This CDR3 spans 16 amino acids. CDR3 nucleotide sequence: TGCGCCAGCAGCCCCACGGGACTAGCGGACCCCTACGAGCAGTACTTC. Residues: CASSPTGLADPYEQYF.

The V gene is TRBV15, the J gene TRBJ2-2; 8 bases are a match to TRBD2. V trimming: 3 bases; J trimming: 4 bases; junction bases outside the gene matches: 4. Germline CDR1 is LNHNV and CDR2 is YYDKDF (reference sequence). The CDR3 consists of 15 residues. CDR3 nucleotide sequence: TGTGCCACCAGCAGCGGGAGCGGGGGCACCGGGGAGCTGTTTTTT. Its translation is CATSSGSGGTGELFF.

CDR3 nucleotide sequence: TGTGCCAGCAGCGCCCTCCGGGACAAGATACTGGGGGCCAACGTCCTGACTTTC. Translation gives CASSALRDKILGANVLTF. V and J are TRBV7-9 and TRBJ2-6, with D perhaps matching TRBD1 (6 bases). This CDR3 region has 18 residues. The V and J ends lost 5 bases and 4 bases respectively, with 21 bases between them. The germline V gene has CDR1 SEHNR and CDR2 FQNEAQ (reference sequence).

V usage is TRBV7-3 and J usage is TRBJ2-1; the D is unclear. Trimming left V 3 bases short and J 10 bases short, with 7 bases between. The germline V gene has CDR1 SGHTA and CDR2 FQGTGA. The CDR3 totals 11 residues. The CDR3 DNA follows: TGTGCCAGCAGCTTTGGAGACGAGCAGTTCTTC. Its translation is CASSFGDEQFF.

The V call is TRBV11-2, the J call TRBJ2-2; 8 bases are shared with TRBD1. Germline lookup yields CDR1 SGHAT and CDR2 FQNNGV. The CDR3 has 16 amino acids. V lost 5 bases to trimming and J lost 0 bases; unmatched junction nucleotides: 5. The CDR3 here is CASSPWTGTNTGELFF. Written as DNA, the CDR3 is TGTGCCAGCAGCCCGTGGACAGGGACGAACACCGGGGAGCTGTTTTTT.

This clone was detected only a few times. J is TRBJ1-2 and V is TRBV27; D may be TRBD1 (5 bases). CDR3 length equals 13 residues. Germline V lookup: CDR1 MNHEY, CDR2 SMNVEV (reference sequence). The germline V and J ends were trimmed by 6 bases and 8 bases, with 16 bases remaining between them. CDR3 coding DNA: TGTGCCAGCAGGCTAGGGGTCGCCTACGGCTACACCTTC. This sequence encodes CASRLGVAYGYTF.

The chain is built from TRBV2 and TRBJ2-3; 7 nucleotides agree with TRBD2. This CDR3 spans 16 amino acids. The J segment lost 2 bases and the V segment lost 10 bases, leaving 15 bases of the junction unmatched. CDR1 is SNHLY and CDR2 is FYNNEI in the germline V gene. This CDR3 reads CAKNGGGRANTDTQYF. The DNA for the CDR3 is TGTGCCAAAAACGGAGGAGGGAGGGCCAACACAGATACGCAGTATTTT.

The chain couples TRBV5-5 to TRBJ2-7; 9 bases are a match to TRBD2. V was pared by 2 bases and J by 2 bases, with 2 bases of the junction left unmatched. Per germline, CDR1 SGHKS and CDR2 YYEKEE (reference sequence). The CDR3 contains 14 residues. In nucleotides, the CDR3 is TGTGCCAGCAGCTTCCTAGCGGGGCCCTACGAGCAGTACTTC. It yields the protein CASSFLAGPYEQYF. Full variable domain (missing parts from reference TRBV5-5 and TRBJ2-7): DAGVTQSPTHLIKTRGQQVTLRCSPISGHKSVSWYQQVLGQGPQFIFQYYEKEERGRGNFPDRFSARQFPNYSSELNVNALLLGDSALYLCASSFLAGPYEQYFGPGTRLTVT.

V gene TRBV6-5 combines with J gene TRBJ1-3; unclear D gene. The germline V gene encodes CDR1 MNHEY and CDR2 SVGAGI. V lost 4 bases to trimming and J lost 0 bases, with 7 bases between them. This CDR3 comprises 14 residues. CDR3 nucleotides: TGTGCCAGCAGTTGGAGTTACTCTGGAAACACCATATATTTT. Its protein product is CASSWSYSGNTIYF.

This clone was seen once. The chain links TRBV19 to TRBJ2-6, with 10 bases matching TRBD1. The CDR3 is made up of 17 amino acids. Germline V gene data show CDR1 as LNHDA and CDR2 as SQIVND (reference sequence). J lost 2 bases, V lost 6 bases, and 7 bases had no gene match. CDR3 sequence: CASSPTGGFAGANVLTF. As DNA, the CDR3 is TGTGCCAGTAGCCCGACAGGGGGCTTCGCTGGGGCCAACGTCCTGACTTTC.

The CDR3 here is CASSEQGPRYGYTF. CDR3 sequence (DNA): TGTGCCAGCAGTGAACAGGGGCCTCGCTATGGCTACACCTTC. This rearrangement joins TRBV25-1 to TRBJ1-2; possible D gene TRBD1, 6 bases. Germline CDR1 reads MGHDK; CDR2 reads SYGVNS. The CDR3 has 14 amino acids. V lost 2 bases and J lost 4, with 11 bases in between.

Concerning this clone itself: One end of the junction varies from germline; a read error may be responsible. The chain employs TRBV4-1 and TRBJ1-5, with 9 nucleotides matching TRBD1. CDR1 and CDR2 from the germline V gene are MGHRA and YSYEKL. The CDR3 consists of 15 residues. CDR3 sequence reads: CASSQGTGSNQPQHF. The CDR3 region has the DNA TGTGCCAGCAGCCAAGGGACAGGGTCGAATCAGCCCCAGCATTTT.

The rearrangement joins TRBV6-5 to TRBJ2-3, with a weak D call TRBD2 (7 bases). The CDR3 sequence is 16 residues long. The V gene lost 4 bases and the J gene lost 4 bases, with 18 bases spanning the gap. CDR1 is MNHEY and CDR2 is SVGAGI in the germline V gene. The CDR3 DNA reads TGTGCCAGCAGTTCGTCGGGGGGCGAGAACCCAGATACGCAGTATTTT. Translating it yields CASSSSGGENPDTQYF.

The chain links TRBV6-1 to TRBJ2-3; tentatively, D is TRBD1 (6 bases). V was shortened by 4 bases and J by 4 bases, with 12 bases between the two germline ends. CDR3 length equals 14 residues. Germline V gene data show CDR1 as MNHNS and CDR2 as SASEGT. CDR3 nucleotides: TGTGCCAGCAGTGGCAGGGGAAAGGCAGATACGCAGTATTTT. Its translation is CASSGRGKADTQYF.

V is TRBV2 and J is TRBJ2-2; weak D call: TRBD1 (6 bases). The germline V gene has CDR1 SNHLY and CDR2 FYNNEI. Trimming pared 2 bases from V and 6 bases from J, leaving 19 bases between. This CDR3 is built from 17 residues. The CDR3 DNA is TGTGCCAGCAGTGAAAGATCCGGGACACGAGGCGCCGGGGAGCTGTTTTTT. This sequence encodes CASSERSGTRGAGELFF.

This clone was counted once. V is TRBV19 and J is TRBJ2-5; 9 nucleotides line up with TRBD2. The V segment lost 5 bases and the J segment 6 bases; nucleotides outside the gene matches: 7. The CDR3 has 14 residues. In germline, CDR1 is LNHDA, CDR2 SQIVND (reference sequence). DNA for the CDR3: TGTGCCAGTAGTGATCGACTAGCGGAGAAGACCCAGTACTTC. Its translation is CASSDRLAEKTQYF.